The 15 T cell receptor beta chains below were found in one sample sequenced in a study of PD-L1 blockade in urothelial cancer. Sequencing used immunoSEQ multiplex PCR; TCRdb keeps in-frame clones, though not all of them. The sample records roughly 42,000 clones, about 90% being singletons. The time point was: peripheral blood 6 weeks after treatment start. The sequences come from PBMCs, collected around atezolizumab (anti-PD-L1) treatment. The receptors here all came from a man in his sixties or seventies with urothelial cancer.

The genes are TRBV15 and TRBJ1-4, with D perhaps matching TRBD1 (5 bases). The CDR3 is made up of 15 amino acids. The germline V gene encodes CDR1 LNHNV and CDR2 YYDKDF (reference sequence). V was clipped by 9 bases and J by 5 bases, with 19 bases between them. The CDR3 nucleotides are TGTGCCACAAGGGACTCCCAAATGGGGAATGAAAAACTGTTTTTT. Its translation: CATRDSQMGNEKLFF.

The chain joins TRBV7-8 to TRBJ2-7, with D maybe TRBD1 (5 bases). Germline V CDR1 and CDR2: SGHVS, FQNEAQ. Trimming cost V 1 base and J 3 bases, with 10 bases left between them. There are 14 residues in the CDR3. The CDR3 spells CASSLEPDSYEQYF. For the CDR3, the DNA is TGTGCCAGCAGCTTAGAACCCGACAGCTACGAGCAGTACTTC.

J is TRBJ2-7 and V is TRBV7-9, with TRBD1 as a possible D gene (5 bases). CDR1 SEHNR and CDR2 FQNEAQ come from the germline V gene (reference sequence). The CDR3 is made up of 14 amino acids. Trimming shortened V by 5 bases and J by 0 bases, and 11 bases separated the two germline ends. This CDR3 is CASSRWGLSYEQYF. In DNA form, the CDR3 reads TGTGCCAGCAGCCGGTGGGGCCTCTCCTACGAGCAGTACTTC.

This chain uses TRBV6-1 with TRBJ1-4, with TRBD1 as a possible D gene (5 bases). CDR3 length: 14 residues. Germline CDR1 and CDR2: MNHNS and SASEGT. Deletions cut 6 bases from V and 4 bases from J, with 12 bases between. CDR3 in DNA: TGTGCCAGCAGCATGCAGACAGTTAATGAAAAACTGTTTTTT. This codes for CASSMQTVNEKLFF.

The rearrangement uses TRBV19 and TRBJ2-7, with D possibly TRBD1 on 5 matching bases. The length of the CDR3 is 15 residues. Germline loops: CDR1 LNHDA, CDR2 SQIVND (reference sequence). V was shortened by 0 bases and J by 2 bases, with 11 bases between the two germline ends. As DNA, the CDR3 is TGTGCCAGTAGTATAGAGGCAGGGCCGGCCTACGAGCAGTACTTC. Translated: CASSIEAGPAYEQYF. The complete variable domain, with remaining parts taken from reference TRBV19 and TRBJ2-7, reads DGGITQSPKYLFRKEGQNVTLSCEQNLNHDAMYWYRQDPGQGLRLIYYSQIVNDFQKGDIAEGYSVSREKKESFPLTVTSAQKNPTAFYLCASSIEAGPAYEQYFGPGTRLTVT.

This chain links TRBV27 with TRBJ2-1, with 8 nucleotides matching TRBD2. This CDR3 spans 16 amino acids. The V gene end was trimmed by 5 bases and the J gene end by 5 bases; junction bases not matched to a gene: 11. The germline V gene encodes CDR1 MNHEY and CDR2 SMNVEV (reference sequence). CDR3 nucleotide sequence: TGTGCCAGCAGTCCCCCTCTAGCGGGTTTCGACAATGAGCAGTTCTTC. Protein product: CASSPPLAGFDNEQFF.

The chain employs TRBV29-1 and TRBJ2-3; 10 bases align to TRBD2. V lost 8 bases to trimming and J lost 2 bases; unmatched junction nucleotides: 7. Germline V gene sequence: CDR1 SQVTM, CDR2 ANQGSEA. The CDR3 contains 14 residues. CDR3 coding DNA: TGCAGCTCTTCTAGCGGGAGTGTCACAGATACGCAGTATTTT. As protein: CSSSSGSVTDTQYF.

V and J are TRBV11-2 and TRBJ2-1; possible D gene TRBD1, 5 bases. This CDR3 contains 16 residues. In germline, CDR1 is SGHAT, CDR2 FQNNGV. Trimming cost V 0 bases and J 3 bases, with 12 bases left between them. CDR3 sequence (DNA): TGTGCCAGCAGCTTAGATAAGGGGTCGTTCTACAATGAGCAGTTCTTC. This translates into CASSLDKGSFYNEQFF.

This chain connects TRBV15 to TRBJ2-7; TRBD2 aligns across 9 bases. Germline V gives CDR1 LNHNV, CDR2 YYDKDF (reference sequence). J gave up 0 bases and V 5 bases, and 5 bases lay outside the gene matches. The length of the CDR3 is 15 residues. Here the CDR3 DNA reads TGTGCCACCAGCGCAATAGCGGGAGTCTCCTACGAGCAGTACTTC. Encoded protein: CATSAIAGVSYEQYF. Complete variable domain (other parts from reference TRBV15 and TRBJ2-7): DAMVIQNPRYQVTQFGKPVTLSCSQTLNHNVMYWYQQKSSQAPKLLFHYYDKDFNNEADTPDNFQSRRPNTSFCFLDIRSPGLGDTAMYLCATSAIAGVSYEQYFGPGTRLTVT.

The chain is built from TRBV15 and TRBJ2-2; the match to TRBD1 covers 7 bases. Trimming at V came to 8 bases and at J to 0 bases, leaving 6 bases not matched to a gene. The CDR3 runs 15 residues. Germline CDR1 is LNHNV and CDR2 is YYDKDF (reference sequence). The CDR3 is CATGDTGANTGELFF. As DNA, the CDR3 is TGTGCCACCGGGGATACAGGGGCGAACACCGGGGAGCTGTTTTTT.

This rearrangement joins TRBV28 to TRBJ2-5; TRBD1 matches 10 bases. The CDR3 runs 17 residues. Germline-derived CDR1 and CDR2 are MDHEN and SYDVKM. Trimming at V came to 6 bases and at J to 0 bases, leaving 10 bases not matched to a gene. The CDR3 spells CASSTRGTGANQETQYF. CDR3 nucleotides: TGTGCCAGCAGCACAAGGGGGACAGGGGCGAACCAAGAGACCCAGTACTTC.

This CDR3 reads CASSGALAGGTDTQYF. The CDR3 DNA follows: TGCGCCAGCAGTGGGGCGCTAGCGGGGGGCACAGATACGCAGTATTTT. This chain joins TRBV4-1 and TRBJ2-3, with 10 bases that match TRBD2. The germline CDR1 and CDR2 sequences are MGHRA and YSYEKL. With V trimmed by 6 bases and J by 1 base, 7 bases remained unmatched. The CDR3 is 16 residues long.

This chain links TRBV29-1 with TRBJ2-1; 11 bases match TRBD2. The CDR3 extends over 18 amino acids. The germline V gene has CDR1 SQVTM and CDR2 ANQGSEA. The J segment lost 0 bases and the V segment lost 3 bases, leaving 10 bases of the junction unmatched. The CDR3 is CSVEGTSGRSPSYNEQFF. In DNA form, the CDR3 reads TGCAGCGTTGAGGGTACTAGCGGGAGATCCCCCTCCTACAATGAGCAGTTCTTC.

The chain joins TRBV5-6 to TRBJ2-7; tentative D call: TRBD1 (6 bases). Germline-derived CDR1 and CDR2 are SGHDT and YYEEEE. V lost 1 base and J 0 bases, leaving 17 bases between the germline ends. CDR3 length equals 17 residues. The CDR3 loop reads CASSLFFGGASSYEQYF. DNA for the CDR3: TGTGCCAGCAGCTTGTTCTTTGGGGGCGCTAGCTCCTACGAGCAGTACTTC.

A note on this clone: Different DNA sequences within this sample yield the same CDR3. V and J are TRBV18 and TRBJ1-1; 8 bases map to TRBD1. This CDR3 is 14 amino acids long. The trim removed 6 bases at V and 3 bases at J, leaving 6 bases unmatched. CDR1 is KGHSH, CDR2 LQKENI, per germline. The CDR3 nucleotides read TGTGCCAGCTCTCCCGGACAGGGACACACTGAAGCTTTCTTT. It is translated as CASSPGQGHTEAFF.